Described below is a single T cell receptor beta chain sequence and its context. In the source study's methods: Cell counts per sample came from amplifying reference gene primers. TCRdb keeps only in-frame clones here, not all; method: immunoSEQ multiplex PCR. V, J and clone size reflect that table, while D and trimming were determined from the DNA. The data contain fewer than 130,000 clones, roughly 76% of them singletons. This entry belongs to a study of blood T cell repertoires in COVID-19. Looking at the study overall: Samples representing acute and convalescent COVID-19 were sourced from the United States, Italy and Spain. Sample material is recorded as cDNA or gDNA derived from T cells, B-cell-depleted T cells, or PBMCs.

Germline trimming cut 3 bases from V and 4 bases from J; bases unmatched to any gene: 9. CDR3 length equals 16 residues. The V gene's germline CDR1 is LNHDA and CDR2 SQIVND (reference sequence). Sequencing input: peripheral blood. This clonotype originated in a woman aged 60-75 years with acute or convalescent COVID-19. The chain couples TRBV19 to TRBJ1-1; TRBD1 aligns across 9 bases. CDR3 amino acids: CASSMDRGPLSTEAFF. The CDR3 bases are TGTGCCAGTAGTATGGACAGGGGACCCCTGAGCACTGAAGCTTTCTTT.